A selection of T cell receptor beta chains follows, all from one sample in a study of T cell responses to AZD1222 COVID-19 vaccine. Only in-frame clones appear in the TCRdb table, and some are missing; sequencing was by immunoSEQ multiplex PCR. The repertoire holds around 6,100 clones, 70% to 90% seen once, with 15% in the top ten. The sample here was peripheral blood, taken 28 days after the second AZD1222 dose. These receptors came from an adult who received the AZD1222 COVID-19 vaccine. Both conserved end residues are part of each CDR3. D genes are given only for firm matches. Clone size, where shown, is once, few, many, or a class for clones that have expanded.

abundance | d_gene | j_gene | v_gene | CDR3aa | CDR3nt
NA | NA | TRBJ1-2 | TRBV3-1/TRBV3-2 | CASSFRTPNYGYTF | TGTGCCAGCAGCTTTCGGACCCCTAACTATGGCTACACCTTC
NA | NA | TRBJ2-2 | TRBV5-1 | CASSLDPSPGELFF | TGCGCCAGCAGCTTGGATCCCTCCCCCGGGGAGCTGTTTTTT
NA | NA | TRBJ2-4 | TRBV3-1/TRBV3-2 | CASSQDFFQIMKNIQYF | TGTGCCAGCAGCCAAGATTTTTTCCAGATAATGAAAAACATTCAGTACTTC
NA | TRBD1 | TRBJ1-2 | TRBV7-8 | CASSLGQGPRAYYGYTF | TGTGCCAGCAGCTTGGGACAGGGGCCGCGGGCATACTATGGCTACACCTTC
NA | TRBD1 | TRBJ1-1 | TRBV7-3 | CASRLDRGSNTEAFF | TGTGCCAGCAGGCTGGACAGGGGGTCGAACACTGAAGCTTTCTTT
NA | NA | TRBJ1-2 | TRBV6-5 | CASSWPQVSYGYTF | TGTGCCAGCAGTTGGCCCCAAGTTAGCTATGGCTACACCTTC
once | NA | TRBJ2-6 | TRBV30 | CACRSDRNVLTF | TGTGCCTGTCGCAGTGACCGCAACGTCCTGACTTTC
NA | NA | TRBJ2-6 | TRBV7-6 | CASSPSGANVLTF | TGTGCCAGCAGCCCATCTGGGGCCAACGTCCTGACTTTC
NA | NA | TRBJ1-1 | TRBV7-9 | CASSIQESEAFF | TGTGCCAGCAGCATACAGGAATCTGAAGCTTTCTTT
NA | TRBD2 | TRBJ2-7 | TRBV6-6 | CASSYPAGEQYF | TGTGCCAGCAGTTATCCAGCGGGGGAGCAGTACTTC
NA | NA | TRBJ1-1 | TRBV10-2 | CASSENTEAFF | TGCGCCAGCAGTGAGAACACTGAAGCTTTCTTT
NA | NA | TRBJ1-5 | TRBV4-1 | CASSQATISNQPQHF | TGCGCCAGCAGCCAGGCGACAATTAGCAATCAGCCCCAGCATTTT
few | NA | TRBJ2-7 | TRBV6-5 | CASSLPNYEQYF | TGTGCCAGCAGTCTCCCGAACTACGAGCAGTACTTC
NA | NA | TRBJ1-2 | TRBV4-3 | CASSQDGEGDYGYTF | TGCGCCAGCAGCCAAGACGGTGAGGGTGACTATGGCTACACCTTC
NA | NA | TRBJ1-5 | TRBV6-6 | CASSYSPFRGNQPQHF | TGTGCCAGCAGTTACTCGCCGTTCAGGGGCAATCAGCCCCAGCATTTT
NA | NA | TRBJ2-1 | TRBV10-2 | CASSPSLSEGEQFF | TGCGCCAGCAGCCCAAGTTTATCGGAGGGTGAGCAGTTCTTC
NA | TRBD1 | TRBJ2-2 | TRBV6-5 | CASRKDRDTGELFF | TGTGCCAGCAGGAAGGACAGGGACACCGGGGAGCTGTTTTTT
large | TRBD2 | TRBJ2-1 | TRBV10-3 | CAIQRLAGGPYSYNEQFF | TGTGCCATCCAACGACTAGCGGGAGGGCCCTACTCCTACAATGAGCAGTTCTTC
few | NA | TRBJ1-1 | TRBV4-1 | CASSQVGSSTEAFF | TGCGCCAGCAGCCAAGTGGGCAGTTCCACTGAAGCTTTCTTT
NA | TRBD1 | TRBJ1-5 | TRBV5-1 | CASSHTPPTGRMWQPQHF | TGCGCCAGCAGCCACACCCCCCCGACAGGGAGGATGTGGCAGCCCCAGCATTTT
NA | TRBD1 | TRBJ2-2 | TRBV7-3 | CASSHGQGRTGELFF | TGTGCCAGCAGCCACGGACAGGGCCGCACCGGGGAGCTGTTTTTT
NA | NA | TRBJ1-1 | TRBV7-9 | CASSLIGRRESEAFF | TGTGCCAGCAGCTTAATAGGCAGAAGAGAGTCTGAAGCTTTCTTT
NA | NA | TRBJ2-7 | TRBV5-4 | CASSLRRGTDSYEQYF | TGTGCCAGCAGCTTGCGTCGGGGGACGGATTCCTACGAGCAGTACTTC
NA | NA | TRBJ2-7 | TRBV6-5 | CASSYTRVREQYF | TGTGCCAGCAGTTACACCAGGGTGCGCGAGCAGTACTTC
NA | TRBD2 | TRBJ2-1 | TRBV28 | CASRAPASGRLFF | TGTGCCAGCAGAGCCCCCGCTAGCGGGAGATTGTTCTTC
NA | NA | TRBJ2-1 | TRBV2 | CASRLLLYNEQFF | TGTGCCAGCAGGCTCCTACTGTACAATGAGCAGTTCTTC
NA | NA | TRBJ1-6 | TRBV12-3/TRBV12-4 | CASSFPFSPLHF | TGTGCCAGCAGTTTCCCCTTTTCACCCCTCCACTTT
NA | NA | TRBJ1-5 | TRBV7-9 | CASSDYRVSQPQHF | TGTGCCAGCAGCGACTACAGGGTTTCCCAGCCCCAGCATTTT
once | NA | TRBJ1-2 | TRBV2 | CASKVEGPYGYTF | TGTGCCAGCAAGGTCGAAGGGCCCTATGGCTACACCTTC
NA | NA | TRBJ2-5 | TRBV24-1 | CATSVKETQYF | TGTGCCACCAGTGTAAAAGAGACCCAGTACTTC
NA | NA | TRBJ2-7 | TRBV9 | CASSVGDSSAYEQYF | TGTGCCAGCAGCGTAGGCGATTCATCAGCCTACGAGCAGTACTTC
NA | NA | TRBJ1-4 | TRBV12-3/TRBV12-4 | CASSMGLNEKLFF | TGTGCCAGCAGTATGGGCCTTAATGAAAAACTGTTTTTT